Sequencing of this T cell receptor beta chain was carried out in a study of blood T cell repertoires in COVID-19. On the study more broadly: Samples of COVID-19 (acute and convalescent) were obtained from the United States, Italy and Spain. Sources were T cells, B-cell-depleted T cells, or PBMCs; the material itself was cDNA or gDNA.

Germline V gene data show CDR1 as SEHNR and CDR2 as FQNEAQ (reference sequence). The CDR3 has 14 residues. Trimming took 7 bases from V and 2 from J; bases not matched to a gene: 3. This clone was observed a single time. Original data processing: Reference gene primer amplification gave nucleated cell count estimates. Profiled with immunoSEQ multiplex PCR; TCRdb holds only in-frame clones, not every one. The D gene and trimming were derived from the DNA, and the V and J assignments and clone size from that table. The data show about 260,000 clones, roughly 90% seen once. Seattle-derived patients entered the study during active infection and were followed longitudinally.

V usage is TRBV7-9 and J usage is TRBJ1-1, with 11 bases lining up with TRBD1. This receptor was taken from a woman between 25 and 40 years old with COVID-19, enrolled during active disease. The material sequenced was peripheral blood. CDR3 bases: TGTGCCAGCATCGGGACAGGGGGTAACACTGAAGCTTTCTTT. This codes for CASIGTGGNTEAFF.